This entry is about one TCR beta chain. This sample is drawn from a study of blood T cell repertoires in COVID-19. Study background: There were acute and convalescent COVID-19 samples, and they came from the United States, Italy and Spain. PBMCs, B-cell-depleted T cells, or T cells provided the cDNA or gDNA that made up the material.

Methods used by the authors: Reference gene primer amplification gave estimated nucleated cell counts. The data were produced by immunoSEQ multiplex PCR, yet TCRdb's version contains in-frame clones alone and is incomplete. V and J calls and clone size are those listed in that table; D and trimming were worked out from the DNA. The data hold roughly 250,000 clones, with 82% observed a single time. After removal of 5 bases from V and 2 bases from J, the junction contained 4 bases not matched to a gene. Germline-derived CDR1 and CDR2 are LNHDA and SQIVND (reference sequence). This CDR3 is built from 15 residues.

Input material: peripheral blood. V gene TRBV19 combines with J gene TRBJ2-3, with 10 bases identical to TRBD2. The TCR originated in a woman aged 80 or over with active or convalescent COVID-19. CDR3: CASSPSGGVTDTQYF. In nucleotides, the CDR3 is TGTGCCAGTAGTCCAAGCGGGGGGGTCACAGATACGCAGTATTTT.